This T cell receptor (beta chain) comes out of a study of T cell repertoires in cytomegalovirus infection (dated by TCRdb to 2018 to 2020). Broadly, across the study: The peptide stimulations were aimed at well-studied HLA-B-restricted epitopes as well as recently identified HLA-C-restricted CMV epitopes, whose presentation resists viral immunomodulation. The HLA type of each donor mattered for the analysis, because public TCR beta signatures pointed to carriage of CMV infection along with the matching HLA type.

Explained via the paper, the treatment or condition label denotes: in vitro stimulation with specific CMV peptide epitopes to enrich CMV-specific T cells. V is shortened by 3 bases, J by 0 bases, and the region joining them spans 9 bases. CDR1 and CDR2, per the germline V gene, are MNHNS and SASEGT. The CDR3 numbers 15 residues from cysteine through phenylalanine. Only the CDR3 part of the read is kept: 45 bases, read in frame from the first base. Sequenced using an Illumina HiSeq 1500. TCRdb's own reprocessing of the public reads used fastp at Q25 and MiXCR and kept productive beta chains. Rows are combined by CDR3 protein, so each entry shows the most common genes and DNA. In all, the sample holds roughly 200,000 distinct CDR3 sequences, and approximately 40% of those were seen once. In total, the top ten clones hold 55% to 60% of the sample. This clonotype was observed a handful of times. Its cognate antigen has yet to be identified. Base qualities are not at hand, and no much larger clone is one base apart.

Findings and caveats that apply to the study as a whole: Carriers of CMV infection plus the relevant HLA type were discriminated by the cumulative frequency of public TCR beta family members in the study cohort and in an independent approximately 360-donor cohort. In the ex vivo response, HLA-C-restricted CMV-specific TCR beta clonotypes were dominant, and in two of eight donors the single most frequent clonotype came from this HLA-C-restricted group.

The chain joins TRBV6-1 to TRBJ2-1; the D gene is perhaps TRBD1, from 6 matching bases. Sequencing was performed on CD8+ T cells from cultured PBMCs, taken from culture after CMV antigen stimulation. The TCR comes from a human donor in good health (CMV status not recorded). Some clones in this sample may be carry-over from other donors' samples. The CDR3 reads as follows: CASSDRGSSYNEQFF. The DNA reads TGTGCCAGCAGTGATAGGGGGAGCTCCTACAATGAGCAGTTCTTC.